These 15 T cell receptor beta chains originate from one sample sequenced in a study of blood T cell repertoires in COVID-19. Assay: immunoSEQ multiplex PCR; the TCRdb copy retains only in-frame clones and omits some. The table lists about 210,000 clones, approximately 90% of them singletons. Material for sequencing was PBMCs or T cells enriched from blood (not recorded which). These receptors were taken from a man aged 25-45 years who had recovered from COVID-19.

Concerning this clone itself: The junction differs from germline at one of its ends, possibly a read error. The genes are TRBV11-2 and TRBJ2-7; 11 positions match TRBD2. The CDR3 extends over 15 amino acids. Germline CDR1 SGHAT, CDR2 FQNNGV. CDR3 bases: TGTGCCAGCCATGGCACCGGGACTAGCGGATTGGGAGTGGACTTC. Amino acids: CASHGTGTSGLGVDF.

In its sample, this clone was seen a few times. The rearrangement links TRBV9 to TRBJ2-1; possibly TRBD2 for D (6 bases). V lost 6 bases and J lost 1, with 11 bases in between. The CDR3 is made up of 14 amino acids. CDR1 SGDLS and CDR2 YYNGEE come from the germline V gene. CDR3 DNA sequence: TGTGCCAGCACCCGGGAGTTATCCTACAATGAGCAGTTCTTC. Translating it yields CASTRELSYNEQFF.

The chain has TRBV12-3 or TRBV12-4 and TRBJ2-5; TRBD1 matches 11 bases. After removal of 6 bases from V and 6 bases from J, the junction contained 3 bases not matched to a gene. The CDR3 contains 13 residues. This chain's CDR3 is CASSGQGAQTQYF. CDR3 bases: TGTGCCAGCAGCGGACAGGGGGCGCAGACCCAGTACTTC.

V usage is TRBV5-4 and J usage is TRBJ2-7, with D possibly being TRBD1 (6 bases). V lost 0 bases, J lost 5 bases, and 15 bases lay in between. The CDR3 consists of 15 residues. Germline CDR1 is SGHNT and CDR2 is YYREEE (reference sequence). The chain's CDR3 is CASSLGGGGRDEQYF. CDR3 bases: TGTGCCAGCAGCTTGGGGGGTGGGGGCAGGGACGAGCAGTACTTC.

This chain joins TRBV6-2 or TRBV6-3 and TRBJ1-1; D is possibly TRBD1 (6 bases). Trimming took 2 bases from V and 0 from J, leaving 19 bases between them. This CDR3 is built from 18 residues. Germline CDR1 is MNHEY and CDR2 is SVGEGT. Here the CDR3 DNA reads TGTGCCAGCAGTTACCCGACAGGATTAGGGCAATTGAACACTGAAGCTTTCTTT. It specifies CASSYPTGLGQLNTEAFF.

J is TRBJ2-5 and V is TRBV3-1 (or the pseudogene TRBV3-2), with a tentative D call TRBD2 (6 bases). This CDR3 contains 15 residues. Per germline, CDR1 LGHDT and CDR2 YNNKEL (reference sequence). V lost 2 bases and J 0 bases, leaving 10 bases between the germline ends. CDR3 DNA sequence: TGTGCCAGCAGCCAATGGAGGGGAGACCAAGAGACCCAGTACTTC. Protein product: CASSQWRGDQETQYF.

J is TRBJ2-2 and V is TRBV10-2; 12 bases are shared with TRBD2. The CDR3 runs to 19 residues. The ends lost 6 bases at V and 7 bases at J; junction bases unmatched: 18. Germline assignment: CDR1 WSHSY and CDR2 SAAADI. The chain's CDR3 is CASSKEGTSGGTFGGELFF. The CDR3 DNA is TGCGCCAGCAGCAAGGAAGGCACTAGCGGGGGGACCTTTGGCGGGGAGCTGTTTTTT.

The rearrangement links TRBV5-1 to TRBJ2-3, with 12 positions matching TRBD1. Germline values: CDR1 SGHRS, CDR2 YFSETQ. The junction had 9 bases not matched to a gene; V was cut back by 5 bases and J by 2 bases. CDR3 length: 17 residues. The CDR3 sequence: CASRRDRGPLYTDTQYF. CDR3 nucleotide sequence: TGCGCCAGCAGACGGGACAGGGGGCCCCTTTACACAGATACGCAGTATTTT.

The chain carries TRBV5-8 and TRBJ1-6, with 8 bases fitting TRBD1. The CDR3 sequence is 14 residues long. V shed 4 bases and J 9 bases; nucleotides not matched to a gene: 6. Germline V gives CDR1 SGHTS, CDR2 YDEGEE. CDR3 DNA sequence: TGTGCCAGCAGCGCGAAGGACAGGGTTTCACCCCTCCACTTT. Residues: CASSAKDRVSPLHF.

This clone came up once. The chain couples TRBV18 to TRBJ1-4, with D tentatively TRBD1 (6 bases). The CDR3 length is 16 residues. With 5 bases removed from V and 0 bases from J, the gap between germline ends came to 13 bases. Per the germline V gene, CDR1 is KGHSH and CDR2 is LQKENI. The CDR3 loop reads CASSSGTQATNEKLFF. CDR3 in DNA: TGTGCCAGCTCATCCGGGACACAGGCAACTAATGAAAAACTGTTTTTT.

This sequence joins TRBV14 and TRBJ1-1; no reliable D call. Germline CDR1 reads SGHDN; CDR2 reads FVKESK. This CDR3 spans 13 amino acids. Trimming took 4 bases from V and 6 from J, leaving 12 bases between them. Written as DNA, the CDR3 is TGTGCCAGCAGCCCACACGGAGGCTCTGAAGCTTTCTTT. Amino acids: CASSPHGGSEAFF.

The chain is built from TRBV24-1 and TRBJ1-5; D remains ambiguous. The CDR3 sequence is 15 residues long. The V gene lost 2 bases and the J gene lost 0 bases, with 7 bases spanning the gap. The V gene's germline CDR1 is KGHDR and CDR2 SFDVKD. The CDR3 reads CATSDSVYSNQPQHF. For the CDR3, the DNA is TGTGCCACCAGTGATTCTGTATATAGCAATCAGCCCCAGCATTTT.

The chain is built from TRBV25-1 and TRBJ2-5, with TRBD1 identical over 7 bases. The V and J ends lost 3 bases and 4 bases, in that order; junction bases with no gene match: 5. Germline CDR1 is MGHDK and CDR2 is SYGVNS. This CDR3 is built from 14 residues. DNA for the CDR3: TGTGCCAGCAGTGAGGGGGACAGTAGAGAGACCCAGTACTTC. This translates into CASSEGDSRETQYF.

The chain employs TRBV3-1 (or the pseudogene TRBV3-2) and TRBJ2-1; 10 nucleotides agree with TRBD2. This CDR3 has 15 residues. CDR1 is LGHDT and CDR2 is YNNKEL in the germline V gene (reference sequence). V shed 4 bases and J 7 bases; nucleotides not matched to a gene: 7. CDR3 nucleotides: TGTGCCAGCAGCCCACGTAGCGGGGGGCGGAATGAGCAGTTCTTC. As protein: CASSPRSGGRNEQFF.

The chain is built from TRBV5-1 and TRBJ2-5; TRBD1 matches 8 bases. The junction had 3 bases not matched to a gene; V was cut back by 0 bases and J by 2 bases. CDR3 length equals 15 residues. Germline CDR1 is SGHRS and CDR2 is YFSETQ. CDR3 in DNA: TGCGCCAGCAGCTTGGGAGGGACAGGACAAGAGACCCAGTACTTC. It encodes CASSLGGTGQETQYF.